One and the same sample provided the 15 T cell receptor beta chains below, sequenced in a study of beta chain features in type 1 diabetes listed by TCRdb under 2018. Broader findings and caveats from the paper: In all four CD4+ subsets, TCRB CDR3 length was moderately but significantly shorter in type 1 diabetes patients.

These receptors' antigens are unknown. Library preparation used the immunoSEQ multiplex PCR assay. All of the isolated RNA was reverse transcribed with the High Capacity cDNA Reverse Transcription Kit, so expressed TCRB transcripts were sequenced. In its TCRdb copy, this immuneACCESS table keeps in-frame sequences only and misses some clones. Where compared with another copy, unresolved V genes explain less than half of these, and the others have no known cause. For this sample the table gives 250,000 or so clones, of which 20% were detected only once. The ten largest clones capture 0.028% of the sample. Sequencing input: naive CD4+ T cells from blood. Interpreted using the paper, the cell subset or site label stands for: true naive CD4+ T cells. Receptor source: a woman in her thirties or forties with type 1 diabetes.

This clone was picked up a small number of times. The chain carries TRBV5-4 and TRBJ1-1; D is perhaps TRBD1 (5 bases). The CDR3 spans 13 residues. V was pared by 4 bases and J by 1 base, with 8 bases between. Germline assignment: CDR1 SGHNT and CDR2 YYREEE (reference sequence). DNA of the CDR3: TGTGCCAGCAGCGCCGACAGGAACACTGAAGCTTTCTTT. This gives the protein CASSADRNTEAFF.

The chain is built from TRBV5-1 and TRBJ2-5; D is unresolved. V was shortened by 1 base and J by 5 bases, with 9 bases between the two germline ends. This CDR3 comprises 13 residues. Germline assignment: CDR1 SGHRS and CDR2 YFSETQ. The CDR3 DNA is TGCGCCAGCAGCTTGCAGGCTCAGGAGACCCAGTACTTC. Its translation: CASSLQAQETQYF.

V gene TRBV5-1 combines with J gene TRBJ1-1; TRBD1 aligns across 7 bases. The trim removed 4 bases at V and 4 bases at J, leaving 7 bases unmatched. Germline values: CDR1 SGHRS, CDR2 YFSETQ. There are 14 residues in the CDR3. CDR3 DNA: TGCGCCAGCAGCAGACAGGGAGAAAGCACTGAAGCTTTCTTT. Amino acid sequence: CASSRQGESTEAFF.

The genes are TRBV30 and TRBJ1-1; 9 nucleotides line up with TRBD1. The length of the CDR3 is 15 residues. From germline, CDR1 is GTSNPN and CDR2 SVGIG (reference sequence). Trimming took 1 base from V and 5 from J; bases not matched to a gene: 8. CDR3 region: CAWSGGTGRWTEAFF. For the CDR3, the DNA is TGTGCCTGGAGTGGGGGGACAGGGAGGTGGACTGAAGCTTTCTTT.

V and J are TRBV6-6 and TRBJ1-4; D might be TRBD1 (6 bases). In germline, CDR1 is MNHNY, CDR2 SVGAGI (reference sequence). The CDR3 consists of 13 residues. V lost 10 bases, J lost 5 bases, and 14 bases lay in between. The DNA for the CDR3 is TGTGCCACGACCTCGGACAGAAATGAAAAACTGTTTTTT. Translation: CATTSDRNEKLFF.

This clone turned up a few times. The V call is TRBV29-1, the J call TRBJ2-7, with 7 bases identical to TRBD1. CDR3 size: 13 residues. Germline V gene data show CDR1 as SQVTM and CDR2 as ANQGSEA. Trimming cost V 2 bases and J 2 bases; bases outside gene matches: 3. The CDR3 nucleotides are TGCAGCGTTGAAACAGGGGCGGCCTACGAGCAGTACTTC. It is translated as CSVETGAAYEQYF.

Concerning this clone: The germline gene is not matched at one end of the junction; a read error may be the cause. The chain uses TRBV7-7 and TRBJ2-5, with 7 bases fitting TRBD2. Germline values: CDR1 SSHAT, CDR2 FNYEAQ (reference sequence). The CDR3 extends over 14 amino acids. CDR3 nucleotides: TGTGCTAGCAGCTTAGCCGGGGGGCAAGAGACCCAGTACTTC. Its protein product is CASSLAGGQETQYF.

The chain combines TRBV28 with TRBJ1-2; weak D call: TRBD1 (5 bases). This CDR3 spans 16 amino acids. Trimming shortened V by 6 bases and J by 0 bases, and 17 bases separated the two germline ends. CDR1 and CDR2 from the germline V gene are MDHEN and SYDVKM. The CDR3 sequence is CASRGTVSEANYGYTF. The CDR3 coding sequence is TGTGCCAGCAGGGGGACTGTCTCCGAAGCTAACTATGGCTACACCTTC.

The chain uses TRBV7-2 and TRBJ1-6; no clear D gene. CDR1 and CDR2 from the germline V gene are SGHTA and FQGNSA. V was clipped by 3 bases and J by 10 bases, with 13 bases between them. The CDR3 totals 14 residues. In DNA form, the CDR3 reads TGTGCCAGCAGCTTCCAGGTTTCGCAGTCACCCCTCCACTTT. Amino acid sequence: CASSFQVSQSPLHF.

V is TRBV6-1 and J is TRBJ2-3; 9 bases line up with TRBD1. Germline V CDR1 and CDR2: MNHNS, SASEGT. V lost 7 bases, J lost 6 bases, and 11 bases stayed unmatched. The CDR3 totals 15 residues. This CDR3 is CASTIGQGTLDTQYF. CDR3 nucleotide sequence: TGTGCCAGCACCATTGGACAGGGGACGTTGGATACGCAGTATTTT.

This clone has a handful of counts. The chain links TRBV28 to TRBJ2-1; 7 bases fit TRBD2. Germline V gives CDR1 MDHEN, CDR2 SYDVKM. V lost 6 bases and J lost 7; bases outside the gene matches: 6. CDR3 size: 13 residues. The CDR3 DNA follows: TGTGCCAGCAGCTCGGGACTAAAGAATGAGCAGTTCTTC. This translates into CASSSGLKNEQFF. The full variable domain, completed using reference TRBV28 and TRBJ2-1, is DVKVTQSSRYLVKRTGEKVFLECVQDMDHENMFWYRQDPGLGLRLIYFSYDVKMKEKGDIPEGYSVSREKKERFSLILESASTNQTSMYLCASSSGLKNEQFFGPGTRLTVL.

The chain links TRBV6-5 to TRBJ1-5; D uncertain. V lost 0 bases and J lost 4, with 7 bases in between. Germline values: CDR1 MNHEY, CDR2 SVGAGI. The CDR3 covers 14 residues. The CDR3 DNA reads TGTGCCAGCAGTTACTCGAGCGTGAATCAGCCCCAGCATTTT. Protein product: CASSYSSVNQPQHF.

In this sample, this clone turned up a few times. The same CDR3 can be traced to other DNA sequences in this sample. V and J are TRBV28 and TRBJ1-5; D gene ambiguous. The V end was cut by 8 bases, the J end by 0 bases, with 5 bases between. The CDR3 contains 12 residues. In germline, CDR1 is MDHEN, CDR2 SYDVKM. The CDR3 sequence: CASHSSNQPQHF. The CDR3 DNA sequence: TGTGCCAGCCACAGTAGCAATCAGCCCCAGCATTTT.

V and J are TRBV7-2 and TRBJ1-5; 7 positions match TRBD1. The V gene's germline CDR1 is SGHTA and CDR2 FQGNSA. V was clipped by 6 bases and J by 5 bases; unmatched bases: 4. The CDR3 loop spans 13 amino acids. CDR3 in DNA: TGTGCCAGCAGTCCCCAGGGGGATCAGCCCCAGCATTTT. Translation: CASSPQGDQPQHF.

The chain has TRBV2 and TRBJ2-5, with TRBD2 matching 7 bases. The CDR3 loop spans 15 amino acids. Germline-derived CDR1 and CDR2 are SNHLY and FYNNEI. The V and J ends lost 8 bases and 1 base, in that order; junction bases with no gene match: 10. This CDR3 reads CASSVASGPQETQYF. In DNA form, the CDR3 reads TGTGCCAGCTCTGTGGCTAGCGGACCCCAAGAGACCCAGTACTTC.